Below, one TCR beta chain is given with its context. The antigen is not known. Unrecorded immune exposures were likely, despite nominal health at sampling. In the PCR, 60 Vbeta and 13 Jbeta primers were used. Here immunoSEQ multiplex PCR was the method, and the copy in TCRdb shows in-frame clones only, minus some. Altogether around 200,000 clones are present, around 80% being singletons, with the ten largest covering roughly 6%. This specimen comes from a study of cytomegalovirus exposure and HLA in healthy donors. The CDR3 spans 14 residues. Germline CDR1 reads MNHEY; CDR2 reads SVGAGI. V was clipped by 7 bases and J by 6 bases, with 15 bases between them. Regarding the study as a whole: According to reports, the classifier identified cytomegalovirus status with high specificity and sensitivity. Earlier findings revealed that most TCR beta V segments proved productive either about 90% or about 30% of the time.

Material: PBMCs. This TCR was sampled from a man aged 40-49 years in good health and CMV-seropositive. The chain recombines TRBV6-5 with TRBJ2-2; possibly TRBD1 for D (6 bases). The CDR3 region has the DNA TGTGCCAGCATCACCGGCCAGGGGTCCGGGGAGCTGTTTTTT. This sequence encodes CASITGQGSGELFF.